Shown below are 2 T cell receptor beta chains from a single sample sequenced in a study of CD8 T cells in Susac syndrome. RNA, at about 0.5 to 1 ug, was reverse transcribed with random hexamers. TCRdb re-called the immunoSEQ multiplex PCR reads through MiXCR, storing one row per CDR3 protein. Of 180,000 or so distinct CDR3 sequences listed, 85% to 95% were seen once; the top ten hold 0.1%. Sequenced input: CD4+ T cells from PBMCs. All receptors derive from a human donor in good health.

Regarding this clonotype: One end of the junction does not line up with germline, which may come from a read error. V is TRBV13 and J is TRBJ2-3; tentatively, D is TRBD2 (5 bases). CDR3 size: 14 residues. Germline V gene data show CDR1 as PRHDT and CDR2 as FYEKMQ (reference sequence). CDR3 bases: TGTGCCAGCAGCATAGGCGGGTCTCGGAGGTCGCAGTATTTT. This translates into CASSIGGSRRSQYF.

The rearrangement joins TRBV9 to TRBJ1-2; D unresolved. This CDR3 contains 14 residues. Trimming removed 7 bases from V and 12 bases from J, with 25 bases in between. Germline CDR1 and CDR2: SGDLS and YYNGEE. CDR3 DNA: TGTGCCAGCGCACCCCCGACCGCGGATCGGGTTAACACCTTC. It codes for CASAPPTADRVNTF.